This record concerns one TCR beta chain sequence. This sample was included in a study of shared clonotypes between healthy human individuals. V was clipped by 2 bases and J by 2 bases; unmatched bases: 2. The CDR3 runs 15 residues. Germline V gives CDR1 SGHTA, CDR2 FQGTGA. Generated by immunoSEQ multiplex PCR, the TCRdb table keeps only in-frame clones and is missing some. The sample has roughly 2.1 million clones; about 93% are singletons. The naive CD8 fraction comprised CD45RO-negative cells positively selected for CCR7 and excluded terminally differentiated effector memory CD45RA+ cells. This sequence was found in a man between 18 and 29 years old in good health. Some clones in this sample may be carry-over from other donors' samples. The sequenced sample was naive CD8+ T cells from PBMCs. The rearrangement joins TRBV7-3 to TRBJ2-1; 8 bases map to TRBD2. The CDR3 DNA reads TGTGCCAGCAGCTTATCAGCGGGAGCCTACAATGAGCAGTTCTTC. Its protein product is CASSLSAGAYNEQFF.